Included here is one T cell receptor beta chain sequence, with context. Its antigen remains unidentified. Using its own MiXCR run on the 5' RACE reads, TCRdb lists one record per CDR3 protein. This table holds around 35,000 distinct CDR3 sequences, under 15% found once. Looked up from germline, CDR1 is MNHEY and CDR2 is SVGEGT. Trimming shortened V by 2 bases and J by 4 bases, and 12 bases separated the two germline ends. This CDR3 has 15 residues. This sample was taken from a study of CD8 T cells in ankylosing spondylitis. General study findings and limits: Matched ankylosing spondylitis synovial fluid reportedly showed significant enrichment of disease-linked clones. As for the disease-linked clones, they showed a CD8+ phenotype and occurred at relatively low frequencies in peripheral blood.

The source is a male donor with ankylosing spondylitis. The material sequenced was synovial fluid, either unsorted or a sorted T cell fraction (not recorded which). The chain employs TRBV6-2 or TRBV6-3 and TRBJ2-1; D unclear. The CDR3 nucleotides are TGTGCCAGCAGTTACCGGGCCCGCCCTTACAATGAGCAGTTCTTC. It specifies CASSYRARPYNEQFF.